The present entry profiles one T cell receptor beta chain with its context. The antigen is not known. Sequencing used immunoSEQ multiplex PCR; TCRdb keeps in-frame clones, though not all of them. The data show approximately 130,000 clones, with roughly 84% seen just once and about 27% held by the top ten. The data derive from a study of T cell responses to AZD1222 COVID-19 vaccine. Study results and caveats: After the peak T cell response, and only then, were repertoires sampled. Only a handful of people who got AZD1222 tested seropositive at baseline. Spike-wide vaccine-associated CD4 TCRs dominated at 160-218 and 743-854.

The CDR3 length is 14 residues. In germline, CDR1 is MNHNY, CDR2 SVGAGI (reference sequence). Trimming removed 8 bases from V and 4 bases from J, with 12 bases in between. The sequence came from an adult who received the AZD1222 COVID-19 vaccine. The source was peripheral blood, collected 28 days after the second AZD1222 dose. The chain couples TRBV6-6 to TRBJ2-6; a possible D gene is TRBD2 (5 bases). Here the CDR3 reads CASQIRRGANVLTF. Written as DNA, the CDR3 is TGTGCCAGCCAGATTCGGAGGGGGGCCAACGTCCTGACTTTC.